The 9 T cell receptor beta chains presented below share a single source sample, sequenced in a study of shared clonotypes between healthy human individuals. Measured with immunoSEQ multiplex PCR; TCRdb has only the in-frame clones, and not every one. The data hold approximately 470,000 clones, with roughly 80% observed a single time. Sequenced input: PBMCs. These receptors all stem from a middle-aged woman in good health. Some clones in this sample may be carry-over from other donors' samples.

Only a few counts were recorded for this clone. The chain has TRBV7-2 and TRBJ1-1, with a weak D call TRBD1 (5 bases). CDR1 and CDR2 (germline): SGHTA, FQGNSA. The V end lost 1 base, the J end lost 6 bases, and 18 bases lay between the germline ends. The CDR3 is made up of 16 amino acids. CDR3 amino acids: CASSLVRGPGRAEAFF. The CDR3 bases are TGTGCCAGCAGCTTAGTGAGGGGCCCGGGTCGGGCTGAAGCTTTCTTT.

This clone has just a few counts. This chain connects TRBV30 to TRBJ2-3; maybe TRBD2 (5 bases). The CDR3 has 11 amino acids. The germline CDR1 and CDR2 sequences are GTSNPN and SVGIG (reference sequence). V dropped 6 bases and J dropped 6 bases, with 10 bases sitting between them. CDR3 loop: CACPRGDTQYF. The CDR3 DNA follows: TGTGCCTGTCCTAGAGGGGATACGCAGTATTTT.

The chain employs TRBV19 and TRBJ1-4; D may be TRBD1 (5 bases). The CDR3 covers 15 residues. Per the germline V gene, CDR1 is LNHDA and CDR2 is SQIVND (reference sequence). V was pared by 7 bases and J by 0 bases, with 12 bases between. As DNA, the CDR3 is TGTGCCAGTAAGGGGCGACCGGCAACTAATGAAAAACTGTTTTTT. It encodes CASKGRPATNEKLFF.

The CDR3 loop is CASSLGGSWSGAYEQYF. The DNA for the CDR3 is TGTGCCAGCAGCTTGGGAGGTTCGTGGTCCGGCGCGTACGAGCAGTACTTC. The chain combines TRBV11-1 with TRBJ2-7; possibly TRBD2 for D (6 bases). V lost 3 bases, J lost 4 bases, and 22 bases lay in between. The CDR3 totals 17 residues. The germline CDR1 and CDR2 sequences are SGHAT and FQDESV (reference sequence).

The CDR3 loop reads CASSLKRAHTLDTEAFF. The CDR3 DNA reads as TGTGCCAGCAGTTTAAAGAGGGCCCATACTCTGGACACTGAAGCTTTCTTT. This chain uses TRBV28 with TRBJ1-1; D unresolved. CDR3 size: 17 residues. V was pared by 2 bases and J by 3 bases, with 19 bases between. In germline, CDR1 is MDHEN, CDR2 SYDVKM. The full variable domain, rest sourced from reference TRBV28 and TRBJ1-1, is DVKVTQSSRYLVKRTGEKVFLECVQDMDHENMFWYRQDPGLGLRLIYFSYDVKMKEKGDIPEGYSVSREKKERFSLILESASTNQTSMYLCASSLKRAHTLDTEAFFGQGTRLTVV.

Worth noting for this clone: One base separates it from a far larger clone, so it is likely a read error. The genes are TRBV7-8 and TRBJ1-1, with 7 bases aligning to TRBD1. The CDR3 has 15 amino acids. Per germline, CDR1 SGHVS and CDR2 FQNEAQ. V dropped 5 bases and J dropped 4; count of bases not matched to a gene: 10. The CDR3 bases are TGTGCCAGCAGCCCCCTCGACAGGGTGACCACTGAAGCTTTCTTT. Its protein product is CASSPLDRVTTEAFF.

The V gene is TRBV6-1, the J gene TRBJ2-7, with 9 bases fitting TRBD2. The CDR3 totals 14 residues. Germline V CDR1 and CDR2: MNHNS, SASEGT. The V segment lost 11 bases and the J segment 9 bases; nucleotides outside the gene matches: 17. The CDR3 reads CALVLWREGRWQYF. The CDR3 DNA follows: TGTGCCCTCGTCTTATGGCGGGAGGGCCGTTGGCAGTACTTC.

This rearrangement joins TRBV5-1 to TRBJ2-7; D uncertain. The germline gives CDR1 SGHRS, CDR2 YFSETQ. This CDR3 is built from 13 residues. With 0 bases removed from V and 1 base from J, the gap between germline ends came to 5 bases. In DNA form, the CDR3 reads TGCGCCAGCAGCTTGGTGGATTCCTACGAGCAGTACTTC. Its translation is CASSLVDSYEQYF.

The chain links TRBV29-1 to TRBJ2-3, with D possibly being TRBD2 (7 bases). In germline, CDR1 is SQVTM, CDR2 ANQGSEA. This CDR3 is built from 16 residues. With 6 bases removed from V and 0 bases from J, the gap between germline ends came to 19 bases. CDR3 in DNA: TGCAGCGTGGGAGGGGGATACGGGTCTAGCACAGATACGCAGTATTTT. Protein sequence: CSVGGGYGSSTDTQYF.